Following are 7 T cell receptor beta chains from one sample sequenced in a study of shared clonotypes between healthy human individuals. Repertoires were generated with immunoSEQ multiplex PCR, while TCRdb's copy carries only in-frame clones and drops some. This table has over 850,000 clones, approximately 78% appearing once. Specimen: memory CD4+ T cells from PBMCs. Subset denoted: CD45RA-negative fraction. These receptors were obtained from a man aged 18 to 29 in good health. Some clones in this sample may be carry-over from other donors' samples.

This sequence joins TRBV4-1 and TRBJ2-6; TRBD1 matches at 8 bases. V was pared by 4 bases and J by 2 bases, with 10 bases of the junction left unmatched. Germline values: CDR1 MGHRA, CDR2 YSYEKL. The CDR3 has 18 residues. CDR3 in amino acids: CASSLRTGKITGANVLTF. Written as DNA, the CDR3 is TGCGCCAGCAGCCTTCGGACAGGGAAGATTACTGGGGCCAACGTCCTGACTTTC.

Here the CDR3 DNA reads TGCGCCAGCAGCTTCAGGGGGATGAACACTGAAGCTTTCTTT. It translates to CASSFRGMNTEAFF. The chain combines TRBV5-1 with TRBJ1-1, with 7 positions matching TRBD1. The CDR3 has 14 residues. Germline V gene sequence: CDR1 SGHRS, CDR2 YFSETQ. Unmatched junction bases numbered 1, after V lost 2 bases and J lost 0 bases.

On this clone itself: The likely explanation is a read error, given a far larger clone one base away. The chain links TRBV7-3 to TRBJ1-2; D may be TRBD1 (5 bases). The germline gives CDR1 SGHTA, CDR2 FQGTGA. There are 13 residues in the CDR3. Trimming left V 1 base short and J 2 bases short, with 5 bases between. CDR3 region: CASSLKGNYGYTF. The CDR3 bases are TGTGCCAGCAGCTTAAAGGGGAACTATGGCTACACCTTC.

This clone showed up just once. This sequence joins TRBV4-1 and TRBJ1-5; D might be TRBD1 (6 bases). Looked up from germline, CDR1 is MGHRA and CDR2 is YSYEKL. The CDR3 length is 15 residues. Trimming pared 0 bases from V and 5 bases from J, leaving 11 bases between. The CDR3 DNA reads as TGCGCCAGCAGCCAAGAGACAAGGGGGTATCAGCCCCAGCATTTT. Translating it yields CASSQETRGYQPQHF.

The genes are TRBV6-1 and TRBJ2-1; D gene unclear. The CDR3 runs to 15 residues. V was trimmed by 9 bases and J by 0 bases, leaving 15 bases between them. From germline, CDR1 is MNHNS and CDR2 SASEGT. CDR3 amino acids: CASGVPNTSYNEQFF. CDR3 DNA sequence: TGTGCCAGTGGAGTCCCGAATACCTCCTACAATGAGCAGTTCTTC.

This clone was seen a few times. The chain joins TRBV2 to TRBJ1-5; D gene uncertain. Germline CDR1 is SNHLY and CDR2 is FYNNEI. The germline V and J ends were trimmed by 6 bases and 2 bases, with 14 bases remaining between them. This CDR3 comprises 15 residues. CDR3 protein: CASSGLGRGNQPQHF. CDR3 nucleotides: TGTGCCAGCAGCGGGCTGGGCCGGGGCAATCAGCCCCAGCATTTT.

CDR3 sequence (DNA): TGTGCCAGCAGTCAGGGGGCGCGGGGTCAGCCCCAGCATTTT. Translating gives CASSQGARGQPQHF. V usage is TRBV7-6 and J usage is TRBJ1-5; 8 nucleotides match TRBD1. The J segment lost 6 bases and the V segment lost 6 bases, leaving 7 bases of the junction unmatched. The germline gives CDR1 SGHVS, CDR2 FNYEAQ. The CDR3 sequence is 14 residues long.